This T cell receptor beta chain is from a study of CD8 T cells in Susac syndrome. For the study at large: Sequenced Susac syndrome patients included roughly six with clinically active disease and about eight in remission.

The RNA, about 0.45 to 1 ug, was put through reverse transcription using random hexamers. Amplification of TCR beta CDR3 was carried out by immunoSEQ multiplex PCR, which covered 54 Vbeta and 13 Jbeta segments. One entry per CDR3 protein results from TCRdb running MiXCR on the immunoSEQ multiplex PCR reads. The table records around 170,000 distinct CDR3 sequences, approximately 95% of them present only once. The ends were cut back, 0 bases at V and 0 bases at J, with 6 bases in the middle. The CDR3 covers 15 residues. The germline V gene encodes CDR1 LGHNA and CDR2 YNFKEQ. The chain combines TRBV4-2 with TRBJ2-1; no clear D gene. The source material was CD4+ T cells from PBMCs. The TCR was taken from a human donor with Susac syndrome. In nucleotides, the CDR3 is TGTGCCAGCAGCCAAGACGGTGGCTCCTACAATGAGCAGTTCTTC. It codes for CASSQDGGSYNEQFF.